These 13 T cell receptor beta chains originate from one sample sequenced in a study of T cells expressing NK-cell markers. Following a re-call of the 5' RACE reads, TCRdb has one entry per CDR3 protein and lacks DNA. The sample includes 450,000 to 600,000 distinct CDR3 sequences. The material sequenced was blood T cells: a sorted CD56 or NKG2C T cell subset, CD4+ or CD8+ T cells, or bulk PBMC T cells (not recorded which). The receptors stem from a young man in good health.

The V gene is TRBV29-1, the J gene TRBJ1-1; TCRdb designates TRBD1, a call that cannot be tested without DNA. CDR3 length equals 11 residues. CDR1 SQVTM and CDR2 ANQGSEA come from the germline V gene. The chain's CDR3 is CSGGQGIQAFF.

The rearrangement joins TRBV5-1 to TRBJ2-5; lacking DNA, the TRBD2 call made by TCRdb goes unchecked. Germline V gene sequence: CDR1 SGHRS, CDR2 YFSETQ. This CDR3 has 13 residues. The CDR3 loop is CASSRGREETQYF.

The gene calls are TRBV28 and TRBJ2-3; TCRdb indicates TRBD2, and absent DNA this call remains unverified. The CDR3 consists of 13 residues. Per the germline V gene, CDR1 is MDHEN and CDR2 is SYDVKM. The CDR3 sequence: CASSGGGGDTQYF.

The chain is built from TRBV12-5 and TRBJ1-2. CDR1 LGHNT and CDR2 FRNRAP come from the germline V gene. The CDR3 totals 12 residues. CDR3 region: CASGSGPDGYTF.

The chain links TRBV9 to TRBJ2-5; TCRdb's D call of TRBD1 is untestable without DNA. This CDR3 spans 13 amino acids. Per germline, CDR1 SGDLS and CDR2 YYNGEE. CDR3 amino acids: CASSVAGGRDQYF.

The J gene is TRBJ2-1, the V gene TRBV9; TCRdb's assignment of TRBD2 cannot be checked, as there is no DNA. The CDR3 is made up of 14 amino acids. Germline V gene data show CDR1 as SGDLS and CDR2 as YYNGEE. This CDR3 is CASSVVNGAGEQFF.

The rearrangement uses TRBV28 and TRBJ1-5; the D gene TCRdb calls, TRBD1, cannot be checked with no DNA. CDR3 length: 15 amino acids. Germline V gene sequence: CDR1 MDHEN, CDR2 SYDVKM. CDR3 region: CASSLTGISNQPQHF.

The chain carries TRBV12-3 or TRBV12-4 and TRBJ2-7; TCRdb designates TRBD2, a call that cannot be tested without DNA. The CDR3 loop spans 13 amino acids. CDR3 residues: CASKGGTAYEQYF.

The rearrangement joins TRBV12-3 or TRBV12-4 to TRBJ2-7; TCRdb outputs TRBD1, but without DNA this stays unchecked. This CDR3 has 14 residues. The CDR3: CASSRQGRVDEQYF.

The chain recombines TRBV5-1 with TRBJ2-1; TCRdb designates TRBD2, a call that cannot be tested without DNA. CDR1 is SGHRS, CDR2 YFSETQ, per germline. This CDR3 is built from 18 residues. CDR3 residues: CASSLVGLAGVPYNEQFF.

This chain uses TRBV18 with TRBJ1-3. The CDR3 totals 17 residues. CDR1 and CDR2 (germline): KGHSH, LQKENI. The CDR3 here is CASSPDMASSSGNTIYF.

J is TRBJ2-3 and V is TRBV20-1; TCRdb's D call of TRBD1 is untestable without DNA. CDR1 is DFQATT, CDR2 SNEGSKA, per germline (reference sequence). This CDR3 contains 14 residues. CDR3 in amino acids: CSAWSGARTDTQYF.

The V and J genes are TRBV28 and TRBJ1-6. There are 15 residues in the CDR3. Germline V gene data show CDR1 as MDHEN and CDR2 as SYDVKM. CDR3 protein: CASRYRRAGDSPLHF.